This TCR beta chain stems from a study of technical replicates of blood from four donors. Using immunoSEQ multiplex PCR, the repertoire was profiled, and TCRdb retains in-frame clones only, with some absent. The sample shows 50,000 to 70,000 clones, over 85% of them seen only once. The CDR3 runs 16 residues. CDR1 SGHTS and CDR2 YDEGEE come from the germline V gene. Unmatched junction bases numbered 9, after V lost 3 bases and J lost 0 bases. The sequenced sample consisted of PBMCs. This TCR derives from a human donor in good health. Some clones in this sample may be carry-over from other donors' samples. V usage is TRBV5-8 and J usage is TRBJ2-7; 7 bases fit TRBD2. The CDR3 bases are TGTGCCAGCAGCTCGGGAGGTCAGACCTTCTCCTACGAGCAGTACTTC. As protein: CASSSGGQTFSYEQYF.